The clone carrying this TCR beta chain was observed a few times. Its antigen is not identified. This record comes from a study of CD8+ T cells in alopecia areata. The study, taken as a whole, reports: Researchers report lesional scalp, most notably alopecia totalis/universalis, outstripped normal scalp in clonality. In scalp and blood, many expanded lesional clones persisted during tofacitinib.

Extraction and reverse transcription of RNA yielded cDNA as the sequencing template. TCRdb keeps only in-frame clones here, not all; method: immunoSEQ multiplex PCR. This table has over 100,000 clones, about 50% appearing once. Documented treatment: oral pan-JAK inhibitor, 5-10 mg twice daily. Peripheral blood and lesional scalp punch biopsies were taken from alopecia areata patients. The CDR3 is 17 amino acids. Trimming cost V 0 bases and J 6 bases; bases outside gene matches: 10. Germline lookup yields CDR1 GTSNPN and CDR2 SVGIG (reference sequence). This TCR was sampled from a human donor with alopecia areata. The chain links TRBV30 to TRBJ1-6, with TRBD1 matching over 8 bases. Sequenced here: CD4+ T cells sorted from blood, sampled at week 4, from a patient treated with tofacitinib. For the CDR3, the DNA is TGTGCCTGGAGTGTACATCAGGGGGCGAAGCTTAATTCACCCCTCCACTTT. It is translated as CAWSVHQGAKLNSPLHF.